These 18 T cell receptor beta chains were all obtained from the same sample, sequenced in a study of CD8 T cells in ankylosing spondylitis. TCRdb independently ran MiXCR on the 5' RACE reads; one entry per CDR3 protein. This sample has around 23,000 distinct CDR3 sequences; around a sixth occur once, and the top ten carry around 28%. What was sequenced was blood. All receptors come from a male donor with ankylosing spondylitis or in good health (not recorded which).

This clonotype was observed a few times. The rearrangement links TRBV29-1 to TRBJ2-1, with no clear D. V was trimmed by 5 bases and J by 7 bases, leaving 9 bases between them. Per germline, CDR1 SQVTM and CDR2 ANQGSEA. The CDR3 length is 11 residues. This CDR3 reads CSVPLINEQFF. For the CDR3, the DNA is TGCAGCGTTCCACTTATAAATGAGCAGTTCTTC.

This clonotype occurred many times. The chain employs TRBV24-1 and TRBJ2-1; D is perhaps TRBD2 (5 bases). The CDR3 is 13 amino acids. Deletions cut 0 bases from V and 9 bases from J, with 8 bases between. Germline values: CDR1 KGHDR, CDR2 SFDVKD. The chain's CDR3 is CATSDLPGIEQFF. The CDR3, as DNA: TGTGCCACCAGTGATTTGCCGGGGATTGAGCAGTTCTTC.

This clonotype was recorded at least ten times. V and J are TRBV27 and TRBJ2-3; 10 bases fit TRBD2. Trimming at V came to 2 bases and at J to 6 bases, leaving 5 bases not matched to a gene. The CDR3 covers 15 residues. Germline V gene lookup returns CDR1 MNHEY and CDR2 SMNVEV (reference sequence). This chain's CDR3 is CASSLGLAGVDTQYF. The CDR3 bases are TGTGCCAGCAGTTTAGGGCTAGCGGGAGTCGATACGCAGTATTTT.

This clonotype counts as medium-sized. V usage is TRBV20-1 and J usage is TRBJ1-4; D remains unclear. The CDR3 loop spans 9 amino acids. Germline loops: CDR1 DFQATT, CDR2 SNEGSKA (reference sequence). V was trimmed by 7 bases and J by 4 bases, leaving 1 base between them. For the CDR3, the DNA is TGCAGTGTTAATGAAAAACTGTTTTTT. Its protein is CSVNEKLFF.

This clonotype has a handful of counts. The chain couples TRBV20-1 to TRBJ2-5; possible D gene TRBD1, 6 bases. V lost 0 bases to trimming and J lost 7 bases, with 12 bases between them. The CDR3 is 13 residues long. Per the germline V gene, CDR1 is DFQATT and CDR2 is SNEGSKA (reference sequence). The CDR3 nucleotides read TGCAGTGCTAGAGATGACAGGTCCGGGACCCAGTACTTC. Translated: CSARDDRSGTQYF.

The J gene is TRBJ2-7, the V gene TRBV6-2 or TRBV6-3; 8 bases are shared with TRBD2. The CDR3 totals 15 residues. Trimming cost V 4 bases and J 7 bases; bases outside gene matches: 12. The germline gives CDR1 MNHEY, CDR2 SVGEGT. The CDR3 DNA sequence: TGTGCCAGCAGTTCCCTGGGAGCGGGAGCTAAGGAGCAGTACTTC. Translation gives CASSSLGAGAKEQYF.

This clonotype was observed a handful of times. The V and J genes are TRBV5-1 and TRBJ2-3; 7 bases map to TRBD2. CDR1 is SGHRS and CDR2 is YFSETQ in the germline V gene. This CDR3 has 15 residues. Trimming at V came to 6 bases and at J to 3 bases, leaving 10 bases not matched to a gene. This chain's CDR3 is CASIESGAETDTQYF. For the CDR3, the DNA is TGCGCCAGCATTGAGAGCGGGGCCGAAACAGATACGCAGTATTTT.

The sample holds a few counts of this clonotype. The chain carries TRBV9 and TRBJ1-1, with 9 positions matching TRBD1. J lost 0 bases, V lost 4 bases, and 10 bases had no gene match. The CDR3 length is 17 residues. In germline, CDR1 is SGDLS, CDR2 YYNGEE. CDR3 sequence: CASSTPPGQGLNTEAFF. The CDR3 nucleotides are TGTGCCAGCAGCACCCCTCCGGGACAGGGACTGAACACTGAAGCTTTCTTT.

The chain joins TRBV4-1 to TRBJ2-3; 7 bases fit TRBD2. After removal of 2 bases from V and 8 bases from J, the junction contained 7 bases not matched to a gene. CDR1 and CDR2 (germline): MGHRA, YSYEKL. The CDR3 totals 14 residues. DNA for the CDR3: TGCGCCAGCAGCCAACCAAGCGGGAAGGTTACGCAGTATTTT. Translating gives CASSQPSGKVTQYF.

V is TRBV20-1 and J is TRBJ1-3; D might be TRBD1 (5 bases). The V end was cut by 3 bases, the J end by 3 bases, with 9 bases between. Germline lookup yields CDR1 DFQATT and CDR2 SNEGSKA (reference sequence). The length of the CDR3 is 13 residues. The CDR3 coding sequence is TGCAGTGCTAGTTCGGGGGGTGGAAACACCATATATTTT. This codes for CSASSGGGNTIYF.

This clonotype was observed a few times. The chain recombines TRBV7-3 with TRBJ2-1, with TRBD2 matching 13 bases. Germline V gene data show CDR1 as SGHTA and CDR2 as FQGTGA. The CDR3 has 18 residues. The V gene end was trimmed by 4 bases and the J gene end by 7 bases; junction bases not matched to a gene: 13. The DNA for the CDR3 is TGTGCCAGCAGCTCCCATGCGGGACTAGCGGGAAACGGGAATGAGCAGTTCTTC. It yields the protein CASSSHAGLAGNGNEQFF. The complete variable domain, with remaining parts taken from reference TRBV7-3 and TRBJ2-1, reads GAGVSQTPSNKVTEKGKYVELRCDPISGHTALYWYRQSLGQGPEFLIYFQGTGAADDSGLPNDRFFAVRPEGSVSTLKIQRTERGDSAVYLCASSSHAGLAGNGNEQFFGPGTRLTVL.

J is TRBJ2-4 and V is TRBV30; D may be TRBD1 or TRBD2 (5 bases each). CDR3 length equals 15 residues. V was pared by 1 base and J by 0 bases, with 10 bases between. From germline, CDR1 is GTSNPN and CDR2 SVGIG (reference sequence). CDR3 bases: TGTGCCTGGAGTGGGGGGAGACTAGCCAAAAACATTCAGTACTTC. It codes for CAWSGGRLAKNIQYF.

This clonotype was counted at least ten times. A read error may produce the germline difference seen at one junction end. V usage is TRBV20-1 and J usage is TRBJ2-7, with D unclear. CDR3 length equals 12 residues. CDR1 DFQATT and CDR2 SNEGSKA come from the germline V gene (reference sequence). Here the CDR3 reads CSARASDYEQYF. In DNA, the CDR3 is TGCAGTGCCAGAGCCTCGGACTACGAGCAGTACTTC.

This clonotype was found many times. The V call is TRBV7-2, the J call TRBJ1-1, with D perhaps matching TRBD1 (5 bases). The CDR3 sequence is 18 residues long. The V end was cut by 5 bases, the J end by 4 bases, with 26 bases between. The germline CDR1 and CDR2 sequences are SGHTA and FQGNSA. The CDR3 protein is CASSGRPKRTPQGTEAFF. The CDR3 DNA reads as TGTGCCAGCAGCGGAAGGCCGAAAAGGACACCCCAGGGCACTGAAGCTTTCTTT.

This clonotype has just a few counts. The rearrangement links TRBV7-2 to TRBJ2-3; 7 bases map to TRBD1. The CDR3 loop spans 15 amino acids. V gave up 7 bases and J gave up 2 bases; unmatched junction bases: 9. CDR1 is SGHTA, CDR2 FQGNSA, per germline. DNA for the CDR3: TGTGCCAGCAACTCGAGGGGGCATGTCACAGATACGCAGTATTTT. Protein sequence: CASNSRGHVTDTQYF.

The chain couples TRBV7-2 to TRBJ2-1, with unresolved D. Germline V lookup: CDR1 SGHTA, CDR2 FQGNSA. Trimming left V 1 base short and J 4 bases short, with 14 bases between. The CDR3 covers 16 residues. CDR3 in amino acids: CASSLVQRAPYNEQFF. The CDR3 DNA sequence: TGTGCCAGCAGCTTAGTACAGCGAGCCCCTTACAATGAGCAGTTCTTC.

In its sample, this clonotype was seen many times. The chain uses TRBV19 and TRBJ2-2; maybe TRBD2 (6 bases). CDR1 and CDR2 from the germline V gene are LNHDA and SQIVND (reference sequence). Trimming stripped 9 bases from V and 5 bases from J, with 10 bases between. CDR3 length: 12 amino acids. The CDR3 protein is CASPGATGELFF. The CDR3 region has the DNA TGTGCCAGCCCGGGAGCTACCGGGGAGCTGTTTTTT.

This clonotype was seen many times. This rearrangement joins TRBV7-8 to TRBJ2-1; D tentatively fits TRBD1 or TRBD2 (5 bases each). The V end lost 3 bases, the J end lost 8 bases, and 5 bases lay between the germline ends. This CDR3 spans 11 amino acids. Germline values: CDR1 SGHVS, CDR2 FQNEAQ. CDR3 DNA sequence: TGTGCCAGCAGCTTGGGGGATGAGCAGTTCTTC. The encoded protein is CASSLGDEQFF.